This T cell receptor (beta chain) was documented in a study of cytomegalovirus exposure and HLA in healthy donors (dated by TCRdb to 2015 to 2018). In the study overall: An earlier analysis of approximately 640 of the donors reported 276 Gb of sequence data and some 120 million unique TCR beta sequences from about 200 million T cells. A later analysis re-analyzed previously published TCR beta repertoires from about 730 donors and added high-resolution HLA genotyping to study TCR occurrence patterns. Genome-wide SNP genotypes for about 65% of the 666 donors were used in a later genetic analysis, which treated that subset as a discovery cohort. In an earlier analysis of several hundred of the donors, high-throughput TCR beta sequencing was used to judge whether each TCR beta V gene segment behaved as functional or pseudogenic. Class I and class II HLA loci were covered by the typing at four-digit resolution. The study combined high-throughput TCR immunosequencing, statistical association of individual TCRs with disease status, and machine learning to predict cytomegalovirus infection status. Among the roughly 410 genotyped donors, approximately 81% belonged to the genetic ancestry cluster associated with self-reported Caucasian donors. A handful of DR-DQ haplotypes were handled as single units for association and clustering because linkage in the cohort was strong. Using immunosequencing, the study profiled T cell repertoires from 550 to 750 subjects and related those repertoires to cytomegalovirus serostatus. The study aimed to test whether cataloging public T cell receptors could reveal signatures of past pathogen exposure. Donor age, sex, ethnicity and CMV serostatus were compiled together with the repertoire data. A separate validation cohort of 100 to 150 different subjects was used in addition to the approximately 610-subject first cohort. Typing coverage varied by locus: roughly 629-630 donors for A, B, C, DRB1 and DQB1; roughly 500 for DQA1; nearly 610 for DPA1; 400 to 480 for DPB1. Around 300 gigabases of sequencing data and 70 million to 85 million unique TCR sequences were included in an early release covering about 700 HLA-typed donors. On average, roughly 250,000 unique TCR beta nucleotide sequences were sequenced per donor among fewer than 500 genotyped donors of the cohort, with 15% to 20% of those sequences being non-productive. All discovery cohort repertoires had been generated on a single sequencing platform. In the later analysis, no new phenotypic data were used to find candidate immune exposures; instead, reliance was placed on TCR beta sequences and their occurrence across donors. The investigation overall reported the following: A later analysis found that HLA-associated TCR beta chains were more clonally expanded and had lower generation probabilities than equally common non-associated chains. CMV serostatus was the only immune exposure information available for the cohort. In vitro tests confirmed that a few of the cytomegalovirus-associated TCR beta chains recognize cytomegalovirus antigens. Some IMGT-functional V segments, including TRBV6-2 and TRBV6-3, could not be distinguished by the 87-base-pair reads and were therefore excluded. In an earlier analysis of approximately 590 of the donors, most TCR beta V segments appeared in productive rearrangements about 87% or about 30% of the time, broadly matching IMGT annotations. Most TCR sequences were seen in very few donors, while some public TCRs were found in many individuals. A later analysis reported that several top co-occurrence clusters appeared linked to parvovirus B19, influenza, CMV and Epstein-Barr virus. In a later analysis, about 17,000 TCR beta sequences were associated with specific HLA alleles at a false discovery rate of 0.05. The study listed 150 to 200 TCR beta chains as associated with cytomegalovirus. In a later analysis, TCR association rates were found to vary across HLA loci, with the most associated TCRs seen for DRB1 alleles and the fewest for HLA-C alleles. The sequencing pipeline was judged likely to have produced a cluster of highly shared sequence variants as a technical artifact. V-gene and J-gene trimming of TCR beta chains was associated with a missense DCLRE1C variant in a later genetic analysis, and the association was replicated in an independent cohort. Because counts were too low, roughly 17 rarely observed V segments, including chromosome 9 orphons, were left out of the earlier analysis of some 600 of the donors. Cytomegalovirus status was reported to be diagnosed by the classifier with high specificity and sensitivity in both the original and validation cohorts. Compared with the approximately 700-donor mean, donors in an Asian-associated ancestry cluster had fewer N-insertions in productive TCRs, according to a later genetic analysis. Because some donors lacked HLA typing at each locus, the association tests relied only on the typed subset. According to the authors, the approach could potentially be generalized to other disease states and immunological phenotypes. Linkage disequilibrium might explain the correlated functional status among segregating V segments, but an unknown experimental factor could not be excluded. The presence/absence analyses assumed that sequencing depth was roughly uniform across donors, and that assumption may not be true. Strong co-occurrence of HLA alleles, especially DR and DQ, made assigning TCR associations to individual alleles difficult. According to a later analysis, most CMV-associated TCR beta chains appeared to be HLA-restricted, and the HLA associations seemed to be driven largely by CMV exposure. A further reported finding was that TCR beta sequences accurately predicted the HLA-A and HLA-B alleles for most subjects in the first cohort. In this cohort, only TCR beta chains were sequenced, and detectable features were limited by the absence of alpha or paired-chain data.

Based on the germline V gene (reference sequence), the CDR1 and CDR2 sequences are MNHNY and SVGAGI. The CDR3, cysteine through phenylalanine, is 14 amino acids long. Here the CDR3 DNA is all that survives: 42 bases in frame from base 1. The library was prepared using the immunoSEQ multiplex PCR assay. The multiplex PCR relied on a mix of 60 forward primers for TCR Vbeta segments and 13 reverse primers for TCR Jbeta segments. The CDR3 region of rearranged TCR beta genes was amplified from genomic DNA with a multiplex PCR assay. Amplified TCR beta libraries were sequenced as 87-base-pair reads on the Illumina HiSeq System. Per the authors' processing: A later analysis tallied roughly 76 million unique TCR beta chains across the 640 or so repertoires, and some 10 million of those chains were shared by two or more donors. Raw reads were error-corrected and collapsed into unique sequences with a nearest-neighbor algorithm that merged closely related sequences to remove PCR and sequencing errors. CDR3 sequences were aligned to IMGT reference sequences to assign V, D and J gene segments. Each retained sequence needed at least a six-nucleotide match to both a V gene segment and a J gene segment. Rearrangements were called productive when the CDR3 lacked stop codons and stayed in frame with V and J; all others were non-productive. Following IMGT convention, CDR3 was defined as the stretch from the second conserved V-encoded cysteine to the conserved J-encoded phenylalanine. The earlier analysis of a few hundred of the donors excluded any sequence lacking an unambiguous match to a single V gene segment. In an earlier analysis of 587 of the donors, V segments were called functional above 56.7% productive rearrangements and were called segregating when the between-donor standard deviation exceeded 5%. To diagnose cytomegalovirus status from the catalog of TCR beta chain sequences, a statistical classification framework was built. V and J gene assignment, in a later analysis, came from comparing TCR nucleotide sequences with IMGT/GENE-DB human TR gene sequences. A later analysis assigned CDR3 sequences and most-parsimonious VDJ recombination scenarios with the TCRdist pipeline. In a later analysis, each TCR beta chain was defined by its CDR3 amino acid sequence together with its V-gene family, and reads without a unique V-gene family were excluded. In a later analysis, several hundred highly shared, low-generation-probability nucleotide sequences were removed to address suspected cross-contamination and a sequencing artifact. For each public chain, a later analysis derived a clonal expansion index from normalized ranks of inferred template counts within each repertoire. A later analysis computed generation probabilities with a VDJ recombination model fitted to out-of-frame rearrangements, and checked the results against IGoR. In a later analysis, hypergeometric tests were used to score TCR-TCR, TCR-HLA and TCR-CMV co-occurrence, with a repertoire-size bias correction applied to TCR pairs. False discovery rates were estimated in a later analysis by permuting HLA or CMV assignments 20 times. In a later analysis, co-occurring TCRs were grouped using DBSCAN, with TCRdist sequence similarity added in when clustering inside HLA-allele-positive subsets. For co-occurrence clustering, repertoires with fewer than 30,000 or more than 120,000 public chains were excluded, along with about five repertoires with anomalous nucleotide sharing. The table comes from immuneACCESS by way of TCRdb, which keeps in-frame sequences with V and J called. Part of the clones is missing from these tables; in studies checked, under half for an unresolved V gene and the rest for unknown reasons. Clone size and V and J calls were adopted from that table, with D and trimming inferred from the DNA. This sample holds roughly 240,000 clones; approximately 85% were observed only once. The top ten constitute 0.24% of the sample.

In total, 600 or so healthy bone marrow donors made up the cohort. Cohort members were all nominally healthy when sampled, although unrecorded immune exposures were likely present. The donor was CMV seronegative and belonged to the group of roughly 330 seronegative cohort members. A peripheral blood sample was provided by each donor, and peripheral blood mononuclear cells were used for TCR beta sequencing. The Qiagen DNeasy Blood Extraction Kit was used to extract genomic DNA from the blood cell samples. In regard to this clone: Its antigen has not been determined. Base quality data are lacking; no much larger clone is found one base away.

The sequenced sample consisted of PBMCs. Recombination connected TRBV6-6 to TRBJ2-3; TRBD1 could be the D gene, as 6 bases match. The receptor's source is a girl aged 2-10 years in good health and CMV-seronegative. Here is the DNA: TGTGCGACCAACGAGGAGTCAAGGGGGTATACGCAGTATTTT. This translates into CATNEESRGYTQYF.